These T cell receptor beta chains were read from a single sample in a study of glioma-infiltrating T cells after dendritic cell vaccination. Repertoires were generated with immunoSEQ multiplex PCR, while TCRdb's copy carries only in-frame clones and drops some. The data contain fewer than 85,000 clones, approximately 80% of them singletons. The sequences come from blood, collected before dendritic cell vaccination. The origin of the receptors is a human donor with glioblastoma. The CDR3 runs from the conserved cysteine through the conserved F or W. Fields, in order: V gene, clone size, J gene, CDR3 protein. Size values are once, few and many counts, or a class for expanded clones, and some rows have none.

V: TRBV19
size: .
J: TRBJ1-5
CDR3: CASSPREVNQPQHF

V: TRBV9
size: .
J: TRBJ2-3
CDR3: CASSTRTSGGDTDTQYF

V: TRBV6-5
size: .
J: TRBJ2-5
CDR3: CASSTLGGNKETQYF

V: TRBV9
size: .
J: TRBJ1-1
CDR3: CASSPTQGNMNTEAFF

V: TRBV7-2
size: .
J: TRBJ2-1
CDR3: CASSRRSGSRDEQFF

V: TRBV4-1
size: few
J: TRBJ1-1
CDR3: CASSQVTGFTVNTEAFF

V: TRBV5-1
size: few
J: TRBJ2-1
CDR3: CASSRERAYNEQFF

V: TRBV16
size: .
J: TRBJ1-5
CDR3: CASSQRGQGNQPQHF

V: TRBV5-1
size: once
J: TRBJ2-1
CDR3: CASSLGDRANEQFF

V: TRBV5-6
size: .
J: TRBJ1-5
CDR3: CASSSGTSNSNQPQHF

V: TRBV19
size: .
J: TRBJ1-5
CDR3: CASSTFPGNQPQHF

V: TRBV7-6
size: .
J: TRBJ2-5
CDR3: CASSLADFQETQYF

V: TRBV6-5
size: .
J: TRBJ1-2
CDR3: CASSYSSNRRYGYTF

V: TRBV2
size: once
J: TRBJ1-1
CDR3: CASSVIGGADEAFF

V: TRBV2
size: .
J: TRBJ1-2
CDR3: CASSEVATGYGYTF

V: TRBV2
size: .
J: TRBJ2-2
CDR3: CATTPGGNLGGMNTGELFF